Below, 27 T cell receptor beta chains from the same sample are listed, as sequenced in a study of cytomegalovirus exposure and HLA in healthy donors. Both 60 Vbeta primers and 13 Jbeta primers went into the PCR. TCRdb's table, derived via immunoSEQ multiplex PCR, lists solely in-frame clones and lacks some. This table lists about 37,000 clones. Sequenced sample: PBMCs. These receptors all come from a human donor in good health.

According to its frequency, this clone is medium-sized. V usage is TRBV10-3 and J usage is TRBJ1-1; perhaps TRBD1 as D (6 bases). CDR1 is ENHRY and CDR2 is SYGVKD in the germline V gene. Trimming pared 9 bases from V and 3 bases from J, leaving 14 bases between. This CDR3 spans 13 amino acids. The CDR3: CAIGPEGDTEAFF. The CDR3 bases are TGTGCCATAGGTCCCGAGGGGGACACTGAAGCTTTCTTT.

The J gene is TRBJ1-2, the V gene TRBV4-2; D is possibly TRBD1 (6 bases). CDR3 size: 14 residues. Trimming took off 4 bases at V and 7 bases at J, with 16 bases between the two ends. Germline CDR1 reads LGHNA; CDR2 reads YNFKEQ. The CDR3 here is CASSPGRDIGGYTF. CDR3 nucleotides: TGTGCCAGCAGCCCCGGCCGGGACATAGGTGGCTACACCTTC.

The chain carries TRBV30 and TRBJ2-3, with 7 nucleotides matching TRBD2. The germline gives CDR1 GTSNPN, CDR2 SVGIG (reference sequence). This CDR3 is built from 13 residues. The junction had 3 bases not matched to a gene; V was cut back by 3 bases and J by 3 bases. The CDR3 region has the DNA TGTGCCTGGAGCCGGGGACTAACAGATACGCAGTATTTT. It encodes CAWSRGLTDTQYF.

The chain employs TRBV5-4 and TRBJ1-2, with D uncertain. The CDR3 is 15 residues long. Per germline, CDR1 SGHNT and CDR2 YYREEE (reference sequence). Deletions cut 3 bases from V and 13 bases from J, with 25 bases between. DNA of the CDR3: TGTGCCAGCAGCTCCCCTCGATTTGGAGGAGCTGTGGCCACCTTC. This codes for CASSSPRFGGAVATF.

The chain combines TRBV9 with TRBJ2-3, with 9 bases that match TRBD2. Per the germline V gene, CDR1 is SGDLS and CDR2 is YYNGEE. V shed 0 bases, J shed 0 bases, and the junction held 11 bases outside the gene matches. The CDR3 has 19 amino acids. CDR3 nucleotides: TGTGCCAGCAGCGTAGCGAGAGGGGCTAGCGGGGTCAGCACAGATACGCAGTATTTT. Translated, it gives CASSVARGASGVSTDTQYF.

The chain employs TRBV5-6 and TRBJ2-5; 9 bases map to TRBD1. There are 14 residues in the CDR3. Trimming cost V 2 bases and J 5 bases; bases outside gene matches: 4. Germline CDR1 and CDR2: SGHDT and YYEEEE. CDR3 loop: CASSLQGALETQYF. The CDR3 DNA reads as TGTGCCAGCAGCTTACAGGGGGCGTTGGAGACCCAGTACTTC.

As DNA, the CDR3 is TGTGCCAGCAGTCCAAGGGGGTTAGGCTACGAGCAGTACTTC. Protein: CASSPRGLGYEQYF. This chain connects TRBV27 to TRBJ2-7; possible D gene TRBD1, 6 bases. The germline V gene has CDR1 MNHEY and CDR2 SMNVEV (reference sequence). The CDR3 totals 14 residues. The germline V and J ends were trimmed by 5 bases and 3 bases, with 14 bases remaining between them.

The rearrangement uses TRBV9 and TRBJ2-3, with D possibly matching TRBD1 (5 bases). The V gene lost 0 bases and the J gene lost 3 bases, with 11 bases spanning the gap. Germline V gene sequence: CDR1 SGDLS, CDR2 YYNGEE. This CDR3 comprises 15 residues. The CDR3 protein is CASSVAVRATDTQYF. The CDR3 bases are TGTGCCAGCAGCGTAGCCGTCAGGGCGACAGATACGCAGTATTTT.

The genes are TRBV7-9 and TRBJ1-2, with D possibly matching TRBD1 (5 bases). Trimming left V 5 bases short and J 5 bases short, with 12 bases between. The CDR3 extends over 13 amino acids. Germline-derived CDR1 and CDR2 are SEHNR and FQNEAQ (reference sequence). The CDR3 DNA reads TGTGCCAGCAGCCCTTCGGGGGTATATGGCTACACCTTC. Protein sequence: CASSPSGVYGYTF.

The J gene is TRBJ1-4, the V gene TRBV13; D uncertain. Trimming stripped 5 bases from V and 4 bases from J, with 5 bases between. Per germline, CDR1 PRHDT and CDR2 FYEKMQ (reference sequence). This CDR3 is built from 12 residues. The CDR3 spells CASSPSNEKLFF. The CDR3 region has the DNA TGTGCCAGCAGCCCGAGTAATGAAAAACTGTTTTTT.

This chain joins TRBV4-1 and TRBJ1-2; 12 positions match TRBD1. The CDR3 has 19 residues. Trimming at V came to 2 bases and at J to 3 bases, leaving 13 bases not matched to a gene. Per germline, CDR1 MGHRA and CDR2 YSYEKL. CDR3 nucleotide sequence: TGCGCCAGCAGCCAATTGAGGGCCGGGACAGGGGGCGCTGACTATGGCTACACCTTC. It specifies CASSQLRAGTGGADYGYTF.

The V gene is TRBV19, the J gene TRBJ1-4; a weak D match, TRBD1 (5 bases). V was clipped by 4 bases and J by 5 bases, with 14 bases between them. This CDR3 is built from 15 residues. Germline V lookup: CDR1 LNHDA, CDR2 SQIVND (reference sequence). Here the CDR3 DNA reads TGTGCCAGTAGTACCCCCCGGGGGAACAATGAAAAACTGTTTTTT. Protein product: CASSTPRGNNEKLFF.

The chain couples TRBV10-2 to TRBJ2-7; 10 positions match TRBD2. Germline CDR1 reads WSHSY; CDR2 reads SAAADI. J was trimmed by 3 bases and V by 9 bases; bases with no gene match: 2. The length of the CDR3 is 12 residues. CDR3 bases: TGCGCCAGTCGGACTAGCGGCTACGAGCAGTACTTC. This gives the protein CASRTSGYEQYF.

This chain joins TRBV28 and TRBJ1-1; possibly TRBD1 for D (6 bases). CDR1 and CDR2 (germline): MDHEN, SYDVKM. The ends were cut back, 7 bases at V and 1 base at J, with 10 bases in the middle. The CDR3 extends over 13 amino acids. This chain's CDR3 is CASTPDRNTEAFF. DNA for the CDR3: TGTGCCAGCACTCCGGACAGGAACACTGAAGCTTTCTTT. The full variable domain, with the rest looked up from reference TRBV28 and TRBJ1-1, is DVKVTQSSRYLVKRTGEKVFLECVQDMDHENMFWYRQDPGLGLRLIYFSYDVKMKEKGDIPEGYSVSREKKERFSLILESASTNQTSMYLCASTPDRNTEAFFGQGTRLTVV.

The gene calls are TRBV9 and TRBJ1-1; unclear D gene. In germline, CDR1 is SGDLS, CDR2 YYNGEE. V dropped 3 bases and J dropped 3 bases, with 18 bases sitting between them. The CDR3 runs to 16 residues. CDR3 DNA sequence: TGTGCCAGCAGCGCACGAGGGCAGCTGGTCGACACTGAAGCTTTCTTT. Its translation is CASSARGQLVDTEAFF.

The chain employs TRBV6-5 and TRBJ1-5; the D is unclear. The CDR3 is 15 residues long. V was cut by 6 bases and J by 4 bases, with 16 bases left in between. Germline V gives CDR1 MNHEY, CDR2 SVGAGI. CDR3 sequence reads: CASRKGGNRNQPQHF. CDR3 sequence (DNA): TGTGCCAGCAGAAAAGGAGGGAATAGAAATCAGCCCCAGCATTTT.

The CDR3, as DNA: TGTGCCAGCAGGGGAACCGGGACAGGGGGCCGGAATTCACCCCTCCACTTT. Translated: CASRGTGTGGRNSPLHF. This chain links TRBV27 with TRBJ1-6; TRBD1 agrees at 12 bases. This CDR3 region has 17 residues. Per germline, CDR1 MNHEY and CDR2 SMNVEV (reference sequence). The V segment lost 6 bases and the J segment 7 bases; nucleotides outside the gene matches: 10.

The gene calls are TRBV19 and TRBJ2-3; 10 bases fit TRBD2. Germline loops: CDR1 LNHDA, CDR2 SQIVND (reference sequence). The CDR3 contains 17 residues. J was trimmed by 2 bases and V by 5 bases; bases with no gene match: 10. The CDR3 reads CASSPQRTSGFTDTQYF. For the CDR3, the DNA is TGTGCCAGTAGTCCTCAGAGGACTAGCGGTTTCACAGATACGCAGTATTTT.

This sequence joins TRBV9 and TRBJ1-2; 12 bases are a match to TRBD1. This CDR3 has 15 residues. Trimming cost V 2 bases and J 4 bases; bases outside gene matches: 3. The germline gives CDR1 SGDLS, CDR2 YYNGEE. The CDR3, as DNA: TGTGCCAGCAGCGTGGGGACAGGGGGCGCCTATGGCTACACCTTC. Translating gives CASSVGTGGAYGYTF.

The chain combines TRBV7-3 with TRBJ2-1, with TRBD2 identical over 11 bases. The CDR3 contains 15 residues. Germline V gene lookup returns CDR1 SGHTA and CDR2 FQGTGA. The V segment lost 5 bases and the J segment 7 bases; nucleotides outside the gene matches: 7. CDR3 loop: CASSTIAGGPNEQFF. The DNA for the CDR3 is TGTGCCAGCAGCACCATAGCGGGGGGGCCAAATGAGCAGTTCTTC.

With respect to this clone: One end of the junction does not line up with germline, which may come from a read error. The sample has other DNA sequences that encode this CDR3 too. This sequence joins TRBV25-1 and TRBJ1-6, with a weak D call TRBD1 (6 bases). The germline V gene encodes CDR1 MGHDK and CDR2 SYGVNS. The CDR3 runs 15 residues. The CDR3 reads CASRRDGRGSSPLHF. Written as DNA, the CDR3 is TGTGCCAGCAGGAGAGATGGCAGGGGTAGTTCACCCCTACACTTT.

V is TRBV5-1 and J is TRBJ2-6; D possibly corresponds to TRBD2 (5 bases). Germline values: CDR1 SGHRS, CDR2 YFSETQ. The CDR3 contains 18 residues. Trimming left V 2 bases short and J 0 bases short, with 15 bases between. The CDR3 DNA follows: TGCGCCAGCAGCTTCAACTTCGGACTCAGCTCTGGGGCCAACGTCCTGACTTTC. Translating it yields CASSFNFGLSSGANVLTF.

The chain recombines TRBV18 with TRBJ2-3; the match to TRBD1 covers 9 bases. J lost 3 bases, V lost 3 bases, and 10 bases had no gene match. Germline assignment: CDR1 KGHSH and CDR2 LQKENI. The CDR3 sequence is 17 residues long. The CDR3 protein is CASSPTATGGRTDTQYF. The DNA of the CDR3 is TGTGCCAGCTCACCCACCGCGACAGGGGGAAGGACAGATACGCAGTATTTT.

The CDR3 reads CASSQGDRVDYNEQFF. The CDR3 DNA is TGTGCCAGCAGCCAAGGGGACAGGGTAGACTACAATGAGCAGTTCTTC. V is TRBV4-2 and J is TRBJ2-1; 9 nucleotides match TRBD1. Germline CDR1 reads LGHNA; CDR2 reads YNFKEQ. The ends lost 1 base at V and 3 bases at J; junction bases unmatched: 4. This CDR3 has 16 amino acids.

J is TRBJ2-7 and V is TRBV5-6; 14 bases map to TRBD2. J lost 3 bases, V lost 5 bases, and 4 bases had no gene match. Germline V gene data show CDR1 as SGHDT and CDR2 as YYEEEE. This CDR3 is 15 amino acids long. The CDR3 protein is CASRRGTSGSYEQYF. CDR3 sequence (DNA): TGTGCCAGCAGGAGGGGGACTAGCGGGAGCTACGAGCAGTACTTC.

The CDR3: CASSPRATGGETQYF. The CDR3 DNA reads TGTGCCAGCAGCCCAAGGGCGACCGGGGGGGAGACCCAGTACTTC. The chain joins TRBV7-9 to TRBJ2-5; 7 bases align to TRBD2. The CDR3 has 15 residues. The germline gives CDR1 SEHNR, CDR2 FQNEAQ (reference sequence). V was pared by 5 bases and J by 5 bases, with 11 bases of the junction left unmatched. The complete variable domain, with remaining parts taken from reference TRBV7-9 and TRBJ2-5, reads DTGVSQNPRHKITKRGQNVTFRCDPISEHNRLYWYRQTLGQGPEFLTYFQNEAQLEKSRLLSDRFSAERPKGSFSTLEIQRTEQGDSAMYLCASSPRATGGETQYFGPGTRLLVL.

In regard to this clone: The same CDR3 arises from other DNA sequences in this sample as well. The chain uses TRBV6-5 and TRBJ1-5; maybe TRBD1 (5 bases). CDR3 length: 13 residues. Germline V gene data show CDR1 as MNHEY and CDR2 as SVGAGI. V lost 5 bases and J lost 5, with 10 bases in between. The CDR3 sequence: CASSVRGYQPQHF. The CDR3 region has the DNA TGTGCCAGCAGTGTAAGGGGTTATCAGCCCCAGCATTTT.